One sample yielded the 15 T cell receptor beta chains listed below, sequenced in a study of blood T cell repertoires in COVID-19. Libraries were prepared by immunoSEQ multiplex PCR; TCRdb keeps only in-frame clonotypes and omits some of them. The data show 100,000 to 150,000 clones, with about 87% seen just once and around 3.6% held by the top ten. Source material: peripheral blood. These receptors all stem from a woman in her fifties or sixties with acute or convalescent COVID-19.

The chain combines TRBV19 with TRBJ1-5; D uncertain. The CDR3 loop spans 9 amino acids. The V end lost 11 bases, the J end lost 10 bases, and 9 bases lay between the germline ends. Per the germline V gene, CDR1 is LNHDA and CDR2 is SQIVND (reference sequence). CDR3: CAGGNPQHF. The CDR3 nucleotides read TGTGCCGGAGGGAACCCCCAGCATTTT.

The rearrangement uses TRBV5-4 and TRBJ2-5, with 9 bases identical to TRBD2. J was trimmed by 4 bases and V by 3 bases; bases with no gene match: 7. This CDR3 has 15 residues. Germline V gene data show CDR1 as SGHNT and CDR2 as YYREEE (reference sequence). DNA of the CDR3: TGTGCCAGCAGCTGGACCCCAGCGGGAGGAGAGACCCAGTACTTC. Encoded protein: CASSWTPAGGETQYF.

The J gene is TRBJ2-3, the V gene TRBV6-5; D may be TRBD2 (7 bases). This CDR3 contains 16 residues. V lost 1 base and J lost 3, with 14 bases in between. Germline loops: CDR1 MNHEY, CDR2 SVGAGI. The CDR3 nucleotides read TGTGCCAGCAGTTACTTCGGGGGGCCTGGTACAGATACGCAGTATTTT. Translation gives CASSYFGGPGTDTQYF.

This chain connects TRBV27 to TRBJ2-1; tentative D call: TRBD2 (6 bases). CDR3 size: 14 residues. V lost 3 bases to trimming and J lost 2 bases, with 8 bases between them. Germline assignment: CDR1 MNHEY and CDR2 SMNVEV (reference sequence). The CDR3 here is CASSFSGPYNEQFF. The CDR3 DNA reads TGTGCCAGCAGTTTTAGCGGCCCCTACAATGAGCAGTTCTTC.

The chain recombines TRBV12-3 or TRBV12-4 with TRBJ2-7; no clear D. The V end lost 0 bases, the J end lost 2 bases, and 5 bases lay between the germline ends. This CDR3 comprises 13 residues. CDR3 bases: TGTGCCAGCAGTTTAGCCCTAACCTACGAGCAGTACTTC. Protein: CASSLALTYEQYF.

CDR3 in amino acids: CASSQGDVVYGYTF. The CDR3 bases are TGTGCCAGCAGTCAGGGGGATGTTGTGTATGGCTACACCTTC. The rearrangement links TRBV28 to TRBJ1-2; TRBD1 aligns across 7 bases. CDR1 is MDHEN and CDR2 is SYDVKM in the germline V gene. The CDR3 loop spans 14 amino acids. Unmatched junction bases numbered 8, after V lost 5 bases and J lost 5 bases.

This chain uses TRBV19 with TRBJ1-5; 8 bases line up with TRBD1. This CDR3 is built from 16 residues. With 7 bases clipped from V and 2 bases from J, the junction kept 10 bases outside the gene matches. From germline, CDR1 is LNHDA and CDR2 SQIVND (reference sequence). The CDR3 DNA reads TGTGCCAGTAATGACCCGGGACAGGCCCGCAATCAGCCCCAGCATTTT. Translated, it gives CASNDPGQARNQPQHF. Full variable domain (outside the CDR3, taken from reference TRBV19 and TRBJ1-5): DGGITQSPKYLFRKEGQNVTLSCEQNLNHDAMYWYRQDPGQGLRLIYYSQIVNDFQKGDIAEGYSVSREKKESFPLTVTSAQKNPTAFYLCASNDPGQARNQPQHFGDGTRLSIL.

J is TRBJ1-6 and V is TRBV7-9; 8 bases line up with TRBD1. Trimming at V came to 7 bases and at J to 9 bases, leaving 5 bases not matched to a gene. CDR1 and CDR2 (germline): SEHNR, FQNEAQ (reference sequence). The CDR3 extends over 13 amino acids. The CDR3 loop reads CASMGQEGSPLHF. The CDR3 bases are TGTGCCAGCATGGGACAGGAGGGTTCACCCCTCCACTTT.

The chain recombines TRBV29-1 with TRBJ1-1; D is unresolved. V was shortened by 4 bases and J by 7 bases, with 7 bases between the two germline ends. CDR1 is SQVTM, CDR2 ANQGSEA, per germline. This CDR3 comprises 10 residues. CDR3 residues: CSVGAFEAFF. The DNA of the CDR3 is TGCAGCGTTGGGGCCTTTGAAGCTTTCTTT.

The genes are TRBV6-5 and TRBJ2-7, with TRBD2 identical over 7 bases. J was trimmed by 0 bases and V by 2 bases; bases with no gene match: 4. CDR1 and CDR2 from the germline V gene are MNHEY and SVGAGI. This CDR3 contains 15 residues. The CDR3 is CASSYGLESSYEQYF. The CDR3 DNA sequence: TGTGCCAGCAGTTACGGACTAGAAAGCTCCTACGAGCAGTACTTC.

In DNA form, the CDR3 reads TGTGCCAGCAGTGAAAGGGGCAGGGGAAACTATGGCTACACCTTC. As protein: CASSERGRGNYGYTF. V usage is TRBV2 and J usage is TRBJ1-2, with D possibly being TRBD1 (6 bases). Trimming shortened V by 2 bases and J by 2 bases, and 12 bases separated the two germline ends. The CDR3 has 15 residues. Germline assignment: CDR1 SNHLY and CDR2 FYNNEI. Drawing the rest from reference TRBV2 and TRBJ1-2, the complete variable domain is EPEVTQTPSHQVTQMGQEVILRCVPISNHLYFYWYRQILGQKVEFLVSFYNNEISEKSEIFDDQFSVERPDGSNFTLKIRSTKLEDSAMYFCASSERGRGNYGYTFGSGTRLTVV.

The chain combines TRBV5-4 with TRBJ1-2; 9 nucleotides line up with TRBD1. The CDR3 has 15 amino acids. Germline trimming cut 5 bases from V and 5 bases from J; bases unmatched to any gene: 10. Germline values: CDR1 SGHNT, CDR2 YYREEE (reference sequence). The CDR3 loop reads CASSSPGQGIYGYTF. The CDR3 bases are TGTGCCAGCAGTTCCCCGGGACAGGGAATTTATGGCTACACCTTC.

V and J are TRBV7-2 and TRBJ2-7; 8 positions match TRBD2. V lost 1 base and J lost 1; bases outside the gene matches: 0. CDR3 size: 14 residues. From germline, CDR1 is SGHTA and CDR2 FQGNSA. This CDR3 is CASSLVAGSYEQYF. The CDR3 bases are TGTGCCAGCAGCTTAGTAGCGGGATCCTACGAGCAGTACTTC. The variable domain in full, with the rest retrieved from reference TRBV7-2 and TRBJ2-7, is GAGVSQSPSNKVTEKGKDVELRCDPISGHTALYWYRQSLGQGLEFLIYFQGNSAPDKSGLPSDRFSAERTGGSVSTLTIQRTQQEDSAVYLCASSLVAGSYEQYFGPGTRLTVT.

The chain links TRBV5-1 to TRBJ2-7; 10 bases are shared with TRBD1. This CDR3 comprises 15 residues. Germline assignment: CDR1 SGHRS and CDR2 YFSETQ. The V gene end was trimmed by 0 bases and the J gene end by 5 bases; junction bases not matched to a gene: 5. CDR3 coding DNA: TGCGCCAGCAGCTTGGCCCTCGGGACAGGGGACGAGCAGTACTTC. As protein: CASSLALGTGDEQYF.

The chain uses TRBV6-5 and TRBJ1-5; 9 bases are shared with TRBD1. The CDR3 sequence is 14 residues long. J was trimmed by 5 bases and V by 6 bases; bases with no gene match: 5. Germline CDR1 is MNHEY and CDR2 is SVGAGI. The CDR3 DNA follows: TGTGCCAGCAGCAGACAGGGGGGCGATCAGCCCCAGCATTTT. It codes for CASSRQGGDQPQHF.